What follows is one T cell receptor beta chain and its context. Its antigen is not identified. PCR employed 60 Vbeta and 13 Jbeta primers. Some clones are missing from TCRdb's copy, which holds only in-frame ones; the method was immunoSEQ multiplex PCR. The sample lists about 140,000 clones, 70% to 85% occurring once. The data stem from a study of cytomegalovirus exposure and HLA in healthy donors. The CDR3 contains 15 residues. Per the germline V gene, CDR1 is SGHRS and CDR2 is YFSETQ. V was clipped by 0 bases and J by 4 bases; unmatched bases: 6. Study results and caveats: The authors later found HLA-associated TCR beta chains more clonally expanded than equally common others.

Input material: PBMCs. This clonotype was sampled from a woman in her 40s in good health and CMV-seronegative. The chain is built from TRBV5-1 and TRBJ1-1; TRBD1 matches 7 bases. Here the CDR3 reads CASSLDLGQLTEAFF. DNA for the CDR3: TGCGCCAGCAGCTTGGACTTGGGACAGCTCACTGAAGCTTTCTTT.